These 13 T cell receptor beta chains were sequenced from one sample in a study of cytomegalovirus exposure and HLA in healthy donors. Amplification used 60 Vbeta primers and 13 Jbeta primers. Method: immunoSEQ multiplex PCR; TCRdb's copy keeps in-frame clones and lacks some. The table includes some 110,000 clones, about 76% detected once. Material: PBMCs. Every receptor here comes from a woman aged 45 to 65 in good health and CMV-seropositive.

V and J are TRBV27 and TRBJ1-5, with TRBD1 identical over 12 bases. The CDR3 is made up of 18 amino acids. V shed 2 bases and J 2 bases; nucleotides not matched to a gene: 7. In germline, CDR1 is MNHEY, CDR2 SMNVEV (reference sequence). CDR3 bases: TGTGCCAGCAGTTTAATGGGACAGGGGGCGTCCGGCAATCAGCCCCAGCATTTT. Protein: CASSLMGQGASGNQPQHF.

V usage is TRBV5-4 and J usage is TRBJ2-5; 10 bases fit TRBD1. The CDR3 has 14 amino acids. CDR1 is SGHNT, CDR2 YYREEE, per germline (reference sequence). Trimming cost V 4 bases and J 4 bases; bases outside gene matches: 4. CDR3 in amino acids: CASSSRDRGETQYF. CDR3 nucleotide sequence: TGTGCCAGCAGCAGCCGGGACAGGGGAGAGACCCAGTACTTC.

The chain recombines TRBV10-3 with TRBJ2-4; 12 bases align to TRBD1. With V trimmed by 3 bases and J by 6 bases, 3 bases remained unmatched. This CDR3 has 15 residues. In germline, CDR1 is ENHRY, CDR2 SYGVKD. CDR3 protein: CAISEGTGGLNIQYF. In nucleotides, the CDR3 is TGTGCCATCAGTGAAGGGACAGGGGGCCTAAACATTCAGTACTTC.

The CDR3 DNA reads TGTGCCAGCAGTTGGGCAGGGATTCAAGAGACCCAGTACTTC. Its translation: CASSWAGIQETQYF. The chain carries TRBV28 and TRBJ2-5, with D possibly matching TRBD1 (5 bases). Germline V gene lookup returns CDR1 MDHEN and CDR2 SYDVKM. The CDR3 totals 14 residues. The V end lost 4 bases, the J end lost 2 bases, and 11 bases lay between the germline ends.

The rearrangement uses TRBV5-1 and TRBJ2-1; TRBD2 matches 11 bases. V gave up 0 bases and J gave up 6 bases; unmatched junction bases: 5. Germline values: CDR1 SGHRS, CDR2 YFSETQ. The CDR3 is 16 residues long. In DNA form, the CDR3 reads TGCGCCAGCAGCTTGGAAGGTAGCGGGGGGGCCAATGAGCAGTTCTTC. It is translated as CASSLEGSGGANEQFF.

The V and J genes are TRBV4-3 and TRBJ1-3; TRBD1 agrees at 8 bases. Looked up from germline, CDR1 is LGHNA and CDR2 is YSLEER. The CDR3 has 16 residues. The V and J ends lost 3 bases and 2 bases, in that order; junction bases with no gene match: 6. In DNA form, the CDR3 reads TGCGCCAGCAGCCAGGTCCCGGGACAGGCTGGAAACACCATATATTTT. Its translation is CASSQVPGQAGNTIYF.

Only one count was recorded for this clone. For the CDR3, the DNA is TGTGCCAGCAGGGACAGCTCCTACAATGAGCAGTTCTTC. Its translation: CASRDSSYNEQFF. The chain carries TRBV6-1 and TRBJ2-1, with TRBD1 as a possible D gene (6 bases). The CDR3 loop spans 13 amino acids. Germline lookup yields CDR1 MNHNS and CDR2 SASEGT. Trimming stripped 6 bases from V and 0 bases from J, with 6 bases between.

V gene TRBV4-2 combines with J gene TRBJ1-1; 9 bases map to TRBD1. The V gene's germline CDR1 is LGHNA and CDR2 YNFKEQ. The CDR3 loop spans 15 amino acids. The V gene end was trimmed by 4 bases and the J gene end by 0 bases; junction bases not matched to a gene: 3. CDR3 loop: CASSPDRGLNTEAFF. In DNA form, the CDR3 reads TGTGCCAGCAGCCCGGACAGGGGATTGAACACTGAAGCTTTCTTT.

This chain links TRBV5-1 with TRBJ1-2; D is unclear. V shed 0 bases and J shed 8 bases, with 11 bases lying between them. Germline V gene sequence: CDR1 SGHRS, CDR2 YFSETQ. The CDR3 runs 13 residues. The CDR3 is CASSLESVEGYTF. Written as DNA, the CDR3 is TGCGCCAGCAGCTTGGAGTCCGTAGAAGGCTACACCTTC.

The rearrangement links TRBV7-2 to TRBJ1-1; 8 positions match TRBD1. J gave up 5 bases and V 3 bases, and 5 bases lay outside the gene matches. The CDR3 loop spans 14 amino acids. The V gene's germline CDR1 is SGHTA and CDR2 FQGNSA. CDR3 in amino acids: CASSFMQGATEAFF. The CDR3 DNA sequence: TGTGCCAGCAGCTTTATGCAGGGGGCAACTGAAGCTTTCTTT.

The V call is TRBV18, the J call TRBJ1-2, with 7 bases aligning to TRBD1. Losses at the gene ends were 3 bases for V and 4 bases for J; bases not matched to a gene: 2. This CDR3 contains 13 residues. Germline V CDR1 and CDR2: KGHSH, LQKENI. CDR3 sequence: CASSPGTVYGYTF. The CDR3 nucleotides are TGTGCCAGCTCACCCGGGACAGTCTATGGCTACACCTTC.

The V call is TRBV7-6, the J call TRBJ2-2; TRBD2 matches 7 bases. This CDR3 contains 15 residues. Germline V gives CDR1 SGHVS, CDR2 FNYEAQ. Trimming took 6 bases from V and 0 from J; bases not matched to a gene: 4. The CDR3 is CASRPTSSNTGELFF. CDR3 nucleotide sequence: TGTGCCAGCAGGCCGACTAGCTCGAACACCGGGGAGCTGTTTTTT.

The gene calls are TRBV19 and TRBJ2-5; 11 bases map to TRBD2. Germline V gene sequence: CDR1 LNHDA, CDR2 SQIVND (reference sequence). The V gene end was trimmed by 3 bases and the J gene end by 5 bases; junction bases not matched to a gene: 2. The CDR3 runs 14 residues. The CDR3 bases are TGTGCCAGTAGTATCCTAGCGGGGGGCGAGACCCAGTACTTC. The encoded protein is CASSILAGGETQYF.